A selection of T cell receptor beta chains follows, all from one sample in a study of control samples from healthy donors and cancer patients. Clones were sequenced by immunoSEQ multiplex PCR, and TCRdb holds only the in-frame ones, with some missing. The sample consists of 150,000 to 160,000 clones, 94% of them appearing once. Sequences were obtained from blood. All receptors derive from a man aged 40-49 years in good health. Each CDR3 is given with its conserved first and last residue. D genes are given only for firm matches. Rows may omit the clone size; those that give it use once, few, many or a size class.

size,J,D,V,CDR3,DNA
.,TRBJ2-7,.,TRBV19,CASSTGTSYEQYF,TGTGCCAGTAGTACAGGGACTTCCTACGAGCAGTACTTC
once,TRBJ1-1,.,TRBV7-2,CASSGQNTEAFF,TGTGCCAGCAGCGGACAGAACACTGAAGCTTTCTTT
.,TRBJ1-6,.,TRBV6-5,CASSYSFSGVRSPLHF,TGTGCCAGCAGTTACTCGTTCTCGGGAGTAAGGTCACCCCTCCACTTT
.,TRBJ1-3,.,TRBV7-2,CASSPLGHRVGGNTIYF,TGTGCCAGCAGCCCCCTAGGTCACAGGGTGGGGGGAAACACCATATATTTT
.,TRBJ1-6,.,TRBV27,CASSLQGIYNSPLHF,TGTGCCAGCAGTTTACAAGGGATTTATAATTCACCCCTCCACTTT
.,TRBJ1-2,TRBD1,TRBV24-1,CATSDTRQGEDGYTF,TGTGCCACCAGTGACACCAGACAGGGGGAGGATGGCTACACCTTC
few,TRBJ2-7,.,TRBV7-2,CASSLVPLSPPFF,TGTGCCAGCAGCTTAGTACCGTTATCCCCTCCGTTCTTC
.,TRBJ1-6,.,TRBV5-1,CASSPGPRGSSYNSPLHF,TGCGCCAGCAGCCCGGGCCCGAGAGGGAGCTCCTATAATTCACCCCTCCACTTT
.,TRBJ1-2,TRBD1,TRBV6-5,CASRGQGAEGYTF,TGTGCCAGCAGAGGACAGGGGGCTGAGGGCTACACCTTC
.,TRBJ1-6,.,TRBV5-1,CASKRGQNYSPLHF,TGCGCCAGCAAACGCGGACAGAATTATTCACCCCTCCACTTT
.,TRBJ1-2,.,TRBV3-1/TRBV3-2,CASSQGVSNYGYTF,TGTGCCAGCAGCCAAGGTGTGTCTAACTATGGCTACACCTTC
.,TRBJ1-1,.,TRBV4-3,CASSLNRGNTEAFF,TGCGCCAGCAGCCTTAACCGGGGTAACACTGAAGCTTTCTTT
.,TRBJ2-1,TRBD2,TRBV5-6,CASSRGLAGPNEQFF,TGTGCCAGCAGCCGAGGACTAGCGGGGCCGAATGAGCAGTTCTTC
once,TRBJ1-1,.,TRBV5-1,CASSLGVQGAPRAFF,TGCGCCAGCAGCTTGGGAGTCCAAGGGGCTCCGAGAGCTTTCTTT
once,TRBJ1-1,.,TRBV19,CASSIRIVDKNTEAFF,TGTGCCAGTAGTATACGAATTGTGGACAAGAACACTGAAGCTTTCTTT
.,TRBJ1-2,.,TRBV5-6,CASSLRDPLYGYTF,TGTGCCAGCAGCTTGAGGGACCCTCTCTATGGCTACACCTTC
.,TRBJ1-1,.,TRBV29-1,CSVEAGANTEAFF,TGCAGCGTTGAAGCAGGCGCGAACACTGAAGCTTTCTTT
.,TRBJ2-2,TRBD1,TRBV9,CASSRDSPNTGELFF,TGTGCCAGCAGCCGGGACAGCCCGAACACCGGGGAGCTGTTTTTT
.,TRBJ1-1,TRBD1,TRBV7-9,CASSNGQGAFF,TGTGCCAGCAGCAATGGACAGGGCGCTTTCTTT
.,TRBJ2-3,.,TRBV9,CASSAFGGTNTDTQYF,TGTGCCAGCAGCGCCTTCGGGGGAACTAACACAGATACGCAGTATTTT
.,TRBJ1-1,.,TRBV5-1,CASSRIGEGTEAFF,TGCGCCAGCAGCCGAATAGGGGAGGGCACTGAAGCTTTCTTT
once,TRBJ2-7,.,TRBV6-5,CASRVGLSYEQYF,TGTGCCAGCAGGGTAGGGCTCTCCTACGAGCAGTACTTC
.,TRBJ1-2,.,TRBV28,CASRGLGGVTPLTNYGYTF,TGTGCCAGCAGGGGCTTGGGGGGCGTAACCCCACTTACTAACTATGGCTACACCTTC
once,TRBJ2-7,TRBD2,TRBV5-1,CASSPTSGGDEQYF,TGCGCCAGCAGCCCTACTAGCGGGGGAGACGAGCAGTACTTC
.,TRBJ1-1,.,TRBV19,CASSMGANTEAFF,TGTGCCAGTAGTATGGGTGCTAACACTGAAGCTTTCTTT
once,TRBJ1-1,.,TRBV12-3/TRBV12-4,CASSPRTQGGSFF,TGTGCCAGCAGCCCCCGGACGCAAGGGGGGTCTTTCTTT
.,TRBJ1-4,.,TRBV2,CASSREATNEKLFF,TGTGCCAGCAGTCGCGAAGCAACTAATGAAAAACTGTTTTTT
.,TRBJ2-3,TRBD2,TRBV7-2,CASSQAGAGTDTQYF,TGTGCCAGCAGCCAAGCGGGGGCTGGCACAGATACGCAGTATTTT
once,TRBJ1-1,.,TRBV6-5,CASILTEAFF,TGTGCCAGCATCCTGACTGAAGCTTTCTTT
.,TRBJ2-1,TRBD1,TRBV11-2,CASSPRTGVYNEQFF,TGTGCCAGCAGCCCGCGGACAGGCGTCTACAATGAGCAGTTCTTC
.,TRBJ2-5,.,TRBV5-4,CASSLAWRSQETQYF,TGTGCCAGCAGCTTGGCCTGGCGGTCCCAAGAGACCCAGTACTTC
.,TRBJ2-6,.,TRBV19,CASTSGANVLTF,TGTGCCAGTACAAGTGGGGCCAACGTCCTGACTTTC
.,TRBJ1-2,.,TRBV5-1,CASTPGGALDYGYTF,TGCGCCAGCACCCCCGGCGGGGCATTAGACTATGGCTACACCTTC
.,TRBJ1-1,TRBD1,TRBV7-9,CASSKTGLNTEAFF,TGTGCCAGCAGCAAGACAGGGTTGAACACTGAAGCTTTCTTT
.,TRBJ2-7,.,TRBV24-1,CATSDVGDNEQYF,TGTGCCACCAGTGATGTGGGGGATAACGAGCAGTACTTC
few,TRBJ1-2,TRBD1,TRBV2,CASSGDREEGGYTF,TGTGCCAGCAGTGGAGACAGGGAGGAGGGTGGCTACACCTTC
.,TRBJ2-2,.,TRBV29-1,CSVERTTSRELFF,TGCAGCGTTGAAAGGACCACAAGCCGGGAGCTGTTTTTT